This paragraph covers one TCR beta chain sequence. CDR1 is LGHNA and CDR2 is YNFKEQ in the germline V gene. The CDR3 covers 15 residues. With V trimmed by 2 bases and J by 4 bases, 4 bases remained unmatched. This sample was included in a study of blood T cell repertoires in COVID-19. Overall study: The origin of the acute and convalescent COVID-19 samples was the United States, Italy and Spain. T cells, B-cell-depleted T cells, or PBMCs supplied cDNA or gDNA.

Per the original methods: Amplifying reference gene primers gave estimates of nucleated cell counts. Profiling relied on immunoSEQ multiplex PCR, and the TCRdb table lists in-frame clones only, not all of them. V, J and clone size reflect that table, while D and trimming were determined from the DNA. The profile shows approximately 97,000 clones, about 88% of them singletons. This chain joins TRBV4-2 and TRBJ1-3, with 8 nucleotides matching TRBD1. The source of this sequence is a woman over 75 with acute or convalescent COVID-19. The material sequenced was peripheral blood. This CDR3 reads CASSQQGASGNTIYF. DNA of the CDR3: TGTGCCAGCAGCCAACAGGGGGCGAGCGGAAACACCATATATTTT.